This paragraph reports one T cell receptor beta chain. These data belong to a study of blood T cell repertoires in COVID-19. Turning to the study itself: Sites across the United States, Italy and Spain contributed samples from acute and convalescent COVID-19. Sources were T cells, B-cell-depleted T cells, or PBMCs; the material itself was cDNA or gDNA.

In the original analysis: Nucleated cell counts were estimated from reference gene primer amplification. TCRdb keeps only in-frame clones here, not all; method: immunoSEQ multiplex PCR. V, J and clone size are those of that table, while D and trimming were read from the DNA. Here the sample spans 300,000 to 350,000 clones, 88% being singletons. The Seattle patients, enrolled during active infection, were followed longitudinally. The CDR3 totals 14 residues. Per germline, CDR1 LNHDA and CDR2 SQIVND (reference sequence). Deletions cut 3 bases from V and 7 bases from J, with 12 bases between. The receptor comes from a woman aged 30 to 39 with COVID-19, enrolled during active disease. The sequencing sample was made of peripheral blood. V and J are TRBV19 and TRBJ1-4; weak D call: TRBD1 (5 bases). CDR3 in amino acids: CASSMGQLFEKLFF. CDR3 nucleotides: TGTGCCAGTAGTATGGGGCAGCTTTTTGAAAAACTGTTTTTT.